This T cell receptor beta chain emerged from a study of blood T cell repertoires in COVID-19. Study-wide background: Acute-phase and convalescent COVID-19 samples originated in the United States, Italy and Spain.

Repertoires were generated with immunoSEQ multiplex PCR, while TCRdb's copy carries only in-frame clones and drops some. The repertoire holds 150,000 or so clones, with over 60% as singletons. CDR3 size: 17 residues. Per the germline V gene, CDR1 is SGHNT and CDR2 is YYREEE (reference sequence). J lost 5 bases, V lost 4 bases, and 13 bases had no gene match. The sequence was obtained from a woman in her 50s with active or convalescent COVID-19. The specimen sequenced was peripheral blood. The chain joins TRBV5-4 to TRBJ2-2; 8 bases match TRBD2. CDR3 amino acids: CASSPRTSPMGTGELFF. The CDR3 DNA is TGTGCCAGCAGCCCGAGGACTAGCCCGATGGGGACCGGGGAGCTGTTTTTT.